Listed below are T cell receptor beta chains from one sample, sequenced in a study of human T cells and chemical hapten exposure. MiXCR was run by TCRdb on the RACE reads, yielding one entry per CDR3 protein. This repertoire shows about 30,000 distinct CDR3 sequences, more than 5% found once; its top ten account for about 5.6%. This material consisted of whole blood, taken in connection with sensitization to the hapten diphenylcyclopropenone (DPC). These receptors originate from a young man with alopecia areata. Some clones in this sample may be carry-over from other donors' samples. The CDR3 runs from the conserved cysteine through the conserved F or W. The D gene is left open where the match is weak. Expanded clones are given a class, and other clones once, few, many or no size at all.

v_call	j_call	clone_size	d_call	cdr3_aa	cdr3_nt
TRBV27	TRBJ2-7	many	TRBD2	CASSSRLAGVTSYEQYF	TGTGCCAGCAGTTCTCGACTAGCGGGAGTCACCTCCTACGAGCAGTACTTC
TRBV10-3	TRBJ2-2	many	NA	CAISGLDNQANTGELFF	TGTGCCATCAGTGGGCTAGACAATCAGGCGAACACCGGGGAGCTGTTTTTT
TRBV7-8	TRBJ2-2	many	NA	CASSLVSWDVGELFF	TGTGCCAGCAGCTTAGTTTCATGGGACGTCGGGGAGCTGTTTTTT
TRBV29-1	TRBJ2-5	many	NA	CSVEGTNQETQYF	TGCAGCGTTGAAGGGACAAATCAAGAGACCCAGTACTTC
TRBV27	TRBJ1-2	NA	TRBD1	CASKMGQGALYGYTF	TGTGCCAGCAAAATGGGACAGGGGGCTCTCTATGGCTACACCTTC
TRBV2	TRBJ1-5	many	NA	CASRPNNQPQHF	TGTGCCAGCAGACCGAACAATCAGCCCCAGCATTTT
TRBV20-1	TRBJ2-1	many	NA	CSANRGDSYNEQFF	TGCAGTGCAAATAGGGGAGACTCCTACAATGAGCAGTTCTTC
TRBV7-2	TRBJ2-7	many	TRBD1	CASSSYLGTGEQYF	TGTGCCAGCAGCTCGTACCTGGGGACAGGGGAGCAGTACTTC
TRBV5-6	TRBJ2-5	NA	NA	CASFRRGIRQETQYF	TGTGCCAGCTTCCGGAGGGGAATTCGCCAAGAGACCCAGTACTTC
TRBV28	TRBJ2-7	many	TRBD1	CASSPGQGPYEQYF	TGTGCCAGCAGTCCGGGACAGGGACCCTACGAGCAGTACTTC
TRBV6-5	TRBJ2-2	many	NA	CASSNRQKNTGELFF	TGTGCCAGCAGTAACCGACAGAAGAACACCGGGGAGCTGTTTTTT
TRBV24-1	TRBJ2-5	many	TRBD2	CATSAVNPGGLQETQYF	TGTGCCACCAGTGCTGTAAACCCGGGGGGGCTCCAAGAGACCCAGTACTTC
TRBV11-3	TRBJ2-7	many	TRBD2	CASSLSRRGTYEQYF	TGTGCCAGCAGCCTGTCCCGGCGGGGGACGTACGAGCAGTACTTC
TRBV12-3/TRBV12-4	TRBJ2-3	many	TRBD1	CASRGTGHTDTQYF	TGTGCCAGCAGGGGGACAGGGCACACAGATACGCAGTATTTT